Sequencing of this TCR beta chain was carried out in a study of cytomegalovirus exposure and HLA in healthy donors. The PCR made use of 60 Vbeta and 13 Jbeta primers. Clones were sequenced by immunoSEQ multiplex PCR, and TCRdb holds only the in-frame ones, with some missing. The sample lists approximately 100,000 clones, roughly four fifths occurring once. V was clipped by 1 base and J by 3 bases, with 12 bases between them. The germline gives CDR1 GTSNPN, CDR2 SVGIG (reference sequence). The CDR3 has 14 amino acids. This TCR was sampled from a man aged 45-65 years in good health and CMV-seronegative. Sequences were obtained from PBMCs. The chain has TRBV30 and TRBJ1-1; a possible D gene is TRBD1 (6 bases). CDR3: CAWSGGQGHTEAFF. CDR3 sequence (DNA): TGTGCCTGGAGTGGCGGGCAGGGGCACACTGAAGCTTTCTTT.